This TCR beta chain was identified during a study of shared clonotypes between healthy human individuals. This clone has only a few counts. The protocol was immunoSEQ multiplex PCR, while the TCRdb copy is restricted to in-frame clones and leaves out a portion. The table has around 2.1 million clones, approximately 94% seen once. Germline V gene sequence: CDR1 MDHEN, CDR2 SYDVKM. CDR3 length: 13 amino acids. The V and J ends lost 4 bases and 5 bases respectively, with 9 bases between them. The clonotype comes from a man aged 18 to 30 in good health. Sequencing was performed on naive CD4+ T cells sorted from blood. The subset: CD45RA+ positively selected. The chain carries TRBV28 and TRBJ1-5; D ambiguous. For the CDR3, the DNA is TGTGCCAGCAGTTCCCCGGGCTATCAGCCCCAGCATTTT. It codes for CASSSPGYQPQHF. The full variable domain, rest sourced from reference TRBV28 and TRBJ1-5, is DVKVTQSSRYLVKRTGEKVFLECVQDMDHENMFWYRQDPGLGLRLIYFSYDVKMKEKGDIPEGYSVSREKKERFSLILESASTNQTSMYLCASSSPGYQPQHFGDGTRLSIL.